Described below is a single TCR beta chain sequence and its context. This clone occurred once. Its antigen is currently not known. No base quality values were provided; no much bigger clone lies one nucleotide off. Using the immunoSEQ assay, TCRB CDR3 regions were amplified from roughly 2.2 micrograms of genomic DNA, or from all available DNA when less than that was on hand. For multiplex PCR, 60 forward primers for TCR V beta segments and 13 reverse primers for J beta segments were used. To estimate the number of reads per starting template, synthetic control templates were added to each sample at limiting dilution. The Illumina HiSeq System generated sequencing reads of 87 bp. The paper's processing steps were these. PCR and sequencing errors were removed by merging closely related sequences with a nearest neighbor algorithm. TCR overlap was measured as the percentage of unique tumor TCR beta sequences that were also present in the peripheral blood of the same patient. The source is immuneACCESS, and TCRdb retained only in-frame sequences with V and J called. Part of the clones is not carried over; for the studies checked, unresolved V genes explain less than half of this, and the remainder is unexplained. V and J calls and clone size are copied from that table; D and trimming were computed from the DNA. This sample lists 90,000 to 140,000 clones; about 90% were detected once. Of the sample, roughly 3% is held by the ten largest clones.

The sample's time point label is to be understood as: after dendritic cell vaccination, including at tumor progression/relapse. Patients were selected on the basis of adequate residual fresh-frozen tumor tissue and more than two years of available survival data. Although molecular status otherwise differed among the glioblastoma patients, no patient had an isocitrate dehydrogenase mutation. PBMC collection took place before vaccination, two weeks after the third vaccination, and at tumor progression if progression occurred. The Qiagen DNeasy Blood extraction Kit was used for extraction of genomic DNA. This record comes from a study of glioma-infiltrating T cells after dendritic cell vaccination (dated by TCRdb to 2016 to 2018). In terms of the full investigation: Of the roughly 15 glioblastoma patients in the cohort, all drawn from Phase I and II dendritic cell vaccination trials, 9 were newly diagnosed and 6 had recurrent disease. Each patient got three intradermal injections of the dendritic cell vaccine, spaced at biweekly intervals, in the arm below the axilla. Autologous tumor lysate-pulsed dendritic cell vaccination was administered to the patients between the early 2000s and the early 2010s. The vaccine consisted of monocyte-derived dendritic cells cultured about seven days with IL-4 and GM-CSF, then pulsed overnight with autologous tumor lysate. Survival after dendritic cell vaccination was correlated with TCR sequencing metrics, such as TIL content and the overlap between tumor and blood repertoires. Tumor-infiltrating lymphocyte content was quantified and tumor and blood repertoires were compared in dendritic cell-vaccinated glioblastoma patients by deep sequencing of TCR beta CDR3 regions.

Beyond this particular receptor, the publication reports: TCR clonality showed no direct relationship with survival, which suggests that a diverse polyclonal response may be important. The three-group TCR overlap response model was described as speculative and requiring prospective validation. The cohort was small and heterogeneous, only a few patients had full blood and tumor sets, and even fewer had initial-recurrent tumor pairs. After dendritic cell vaccination, a higher estimated pretreatment TIL content predicted longer time to progression and longer overall survival.

V loses 10 bases, J loses 7 bases, and the germline ends lie 14 bases apart. CDR3 length: 11 amino acids, cysteine to phenylalanine. This entry keeps only the CDR3 DNA: 33 bases, framed from base 1. Looking up the germline V gene yields CDR1 MNHEY and CDR2 SVGAGI. Sequenced material: blood, taken after dendritic cell vaccination. Rearrangement joined TRBV6-5 to TRBJ2-7, with the D gene uncertain. This TCR was recovered from a human donor with glioblastoma. The CDR3 here reads CATLEKEEQYF. The nucleotide sequence is TGTGCCACCCTGGAAAAGGAGGAGCAGTACTTC.